Below, 23 T cell receptor beta chains from the same sample are listed, as sequenced in a study of blood T cell repertoires in COVID-19. Clones were sequenced by immunoSEQ multiplex PCR, and TCRdb holds only the in-frame ones, with some missing. The table includes tens of thousands of clones, about 83% detected once. Sequenced: peripheral blood. These receptors all stem from an elderly woman with acute or convalescent COVID-19.

V and J are TRBV6-2 or TRBV6-3 and TRBJ2-3; tentatively, D is TRBD2 (5 bases). V was cut by 0 bases and J by 0 bases, with 10 bases left in between. CDR1 and CDR2 from the germline V gene are MNHEY and SVGEGT. The CDR3 runs to 16 residues. The DNA of the CDR3 is TGTGCCAGCAGTTACTCTCCCAGCGGTAGCACAGATACGCAGTATTTT. Translating it yields CASSYSPSGSTDTQYF.

CDR3 amino acids: CASKGTGHSGANVLTF. In DNA, the CDR3 is TGCGCCAGCAAAGGGACAGGCCACTCTGGGGCCAACGTCCTGACTTTC. The chain is built from TRBV5-1 and TRBJ2-6; 8 bases line up with TRBD1. Germline V gene data show CDR1 as SGHRS and CDR2 as YFSETQ. V trimming: 6 bases; J trimming: 0 bases; junction bases outside the gene matches: 5. This CDR3 is 16 amino acids long. The entire variable domain, with the rest obtained from reference TRBV5-1 and TRBJ2-6, is as follows: KAGVTQTPRYLIKTRGQQVTLSCSPISGHRSVSWYQQTPGQGLQFLFEYFSETQRNKGNFPGRFSGRQFSNSRSEMNVSTLELGDSALYLCASKGTGHSGANVLTFGAGSRLTVL.

This chain connects TRBV28 to TRBJ2-7; 9 nucleotides agree with TRBD1. The CDR3 runs 16 residues. V gave up 5 bases and J gave up 5 bases; unmatched junction bases: 13. The germline CDR1 and CDR2 sequences are MDHEN and SYDVKM. CDR3 protein: CASSLFVGQGAHEQYF. CDR3 bases: TGTGCCAGCAGTCTATTCGTGGGACAGGGTGCCCACGAGCAGTACTTC.

The V call is TRBV6-1, the J call TRBJ1-4; D gene unclear. The CDR3 has 13 amino acids. The V and J ends lost 2 bases and 7 bases respectively, with 8 bases between them. Looked up from germline, CDR1 is MNHNS and CDR2 is SASEGT. The CDR3 region is CASSEPGGEKLFF. The DNA of the CDR3 is TGTGCCAGCAGTGAACCTGGCGGTGAAAAACTGTTTTTT.

The chain uses TRBV2 and TRBJ1-2; 10 bases align to TRBD1. After removal of 5 bases from V and 7 bases from J, the junction contained 4 bases not matched to a gene. Germline V lookup: CDR1 SNHLY, CDR2 FYNNEI. This CDR3 contains 13 residues. Written as DNA, the CDR3 is TGTGCCAGCAGTACAGGACAGGGGGGTGGCTACACCTTC. This encodes CASSTGQGGGYTF.

The rearrangement uses TRBV30 and TRBJ2-5; 10 bases fit TRBD2. There are 15 residues in the CDR3. The germline CDR1 and CDR2 sequences are GTSNPN and SVGIG (reference sequence). The J segment lost 4 bases and the V segment lost 2 bases, leaving 7 bases of the junction unmatched. The CDR3 is CAWSRGTSVRETQYF. CDR3 DNA: TGTGCCTGGAGTCGCGGGACTAGCGTTCGAGAGACCCAGTACTTC.

The chain employs TRBV2 and TRBJ2-3, with 12 bases that match TRBD2. With 5 bases clipped from V and 4 bases from J, the junction kept 7 bases outside the gene matches. Germline V lookup: CDR1 SNHLY, CDR2 FYNNEI. The CDR3 spans 16 residues. The CDR3 protein is CASSSTSGSRADTQYF. Here the CDR3 DNA reads TGTGCCAGCAGTTCGACTAGCGGGAGTCGCGCAGATACGCAGTATTTT.

The chain combines TRBV24-1 with TRBJ2-2; 13 positions agree with TRBD2. From germline, CDR1 is KGHDR and CDR2 SFDVKD. The CDR3 has 18 amino acids. V was clipped by 7 bases and J by 3 bases; unmatched bases: 10. In nucleotides, the CDR3 is TGTGCCACCAGAGCAACTAGCGGGAGGGCCGGGGACACCGGGGAGCTGTTTTTT. Amino acid sequence: CATRATSGRAGDTGELFF.

In DNA form, the CDR3 reads TGTGCCTGGAGATCCTCCCCGACAGATACGCAGTATTTT. Translated, it gives CAWRSSPTDTQYF. V is TRBV30 and J is TRBJ2-3; no definite D call. CDR1 and CDR2 (germline): GTSNPN, SVGIG (reference sequence). The CDR3 loop spans 13 amino acids. The V end was cut by 3 bases, the J end by 3 bases, with 10 bases between.

The rearrangement uses TRBV12-3 or TRBV12-4 and TRBJ1-4, with D maybe TRBD1 (5 bases). CDR3 length: 12 residues. With 7 bases removed from V and 7 bases from J, the gap between germline ends came to 10 bases. The CDR3 region has the DNA TGTGCCAGCACCACAAGGGGTGAAAAACTGTTTTTT. Translated, it gives CASTTRGEKLFF.

The rearrangement joins TRBV9 to TRBJ1-6; 9 bases are a match to TRBD1. V was clipped by 3 bases and J by 1 base; unmatched bases: 5. Germline V gene data show CDR1 as SGDLS and CDR2 as YYNGEE. The CDR3 has 17 amino acids. CDR3 amino acids: CASSAGQGRSYNSPLHF. The CDR3 coding sequence is TGTGCCAGCAGCGCCGGACAGGGGAGATCCTATAATTCACCCCTCCACTTT.

V is TRBV18 and J is TRBJ2-3; 10 bases fit TRBD2. The CDR3 has 13 amino acids. The germline V gene has CDR1 KGHSH and CDR2 LQKENI. With V trimmed by 0 bases and J by 11 bases, 2 bases remained unmatched. The CDR3 DNA is TGTGCCAGCTCACCACCATCTAGCGGGAGGCAGTATTTT. Protein: CASSPPSSGRQYF. Full variable domain (missing parts from reference TRBV18 and TRBJ2-3): NAGVMQNPRHLVRRRGQEARLRCSPMKGHSHVYWYRQLPEEGLKFMVYLQKENIIDESGMPKERFSAEFPKEGPSILRIQQVVRGDSAAYFCASSPPSSGRQYFGPGTRLTVL.

The chain links TRBV4-3 to TRBJ1-1; perhaps TRBD1 as D (5 bases). The ends were cut back, 1 base at V and 6 bases at J, with 21 bases in the middle. The CDR3 extends over 17 amino acids. Germline lookup yields CDR1 LGHNA and CDR2 YSLEER. The CDR3 sequence is CASSQGFQGRLFPEAFF. The CDR3 DNA reads TGCGCCAGCAGCCAAGGTTTCCAGGGAAGATTGTTTCCTGAAGCTTTCTTT.

The chain combines TRBV3-1 (or the pseudogene TRBV3-2) with TRBJ2-5; TRBD1 aligns across 7 bases. The CDR3 is 15 residues long. The V and J ends lost 4 bases and 5 bases, in that order; junction bases with no gene match: 10. The germline V gene encodes CDR1 LGHDT and CDR2 YNNKEL (reference sequence). The CDR3 coding sequence is TGTGCCAGCAGCCGTTTATTCGGGACAGTGGAGACCCAGTACTTC. It encodes CASSRLFGTVETQYF.

The rearrangement uses TRBV7-9 and TRBJ2-7; 8 nucleotides line up with TRBD2. Germline V lookup: CDR1 SEHNR, CDR2 FQNEAQ (reference sequence). V shed 1 base, J shed 2 bases, and the junction held 4 bases outside the gene matches. The CDR3 has 15 residues. The CDR3 coding sequence is TGTGCCAGCAGCTTAGGGACTAGCTCCCCCTACGAGCAGTACTTC. It codes for CASSLGTSSPYEQYF.

The gene calls are TRBV6-5 and TRBJ1-4; 9 bases agree with TRBD1. Germline CDR1 is MNHEY and CDR2 is SVGAGI. This CDR3 has 15 residues. Trimming cost V 5 bases and J 8 bases; bases outside gene matches: 9. CDR3: CASSPPGQGWEKLFF. The CDR3 DNA is TGTGCCAGCAGTCCCCCGGGACAGGGTTGGGAAAAACTGTTTTTT.

The rearrangement links TRBV5-1 to TRBJ2-2; 8 bases fit TRBD2. Germline CDR1 SGHRS, CDR2 YFSETQ. Trimming removed 4 bases from V and 8 bases from J; junction bases left unmatched: 10. This CDR3 is 15 amino acids long. CDR3 in amino acids: CASSLRREARGELFF. The CDR3 DNA is TGCGCCAGCAGCCTCCGGCGGGAGGCAAGGGGGGAGCTGTTTTTT.

There are a few counts of this clone. The V gene is TRBV4-2, the J gene TRBJ2-7, with 14 positions matching TRBD2. The CDR3 is made up of 16 amino acids. Germline V gives CDR1 LGHNA, CDR2 YNFKEQ. The trim removed 1 base at V and 5 bases at J, leaving 4 bases unmatched. The CDR3 loop reads CASSQGGLAGGNEQYF. The DNA for the CDR3 is TGTGCCAGCAGCCAAGGAGGACTAGCGGGAGGAAACGAGCAGTACTTC.

J is TRBJ2-7 and V is TRBV15; D is perhaps TRBD1 (5 bases). The CDR3 consists of 13 residues. Trimming removed 3 bases from V and 1 base from J, with 7 bases in between. CDR1 and CDR2 from the germline V gene are LNHNV and YYDKDF (reference sequence). CDR3 in amino acids: CATSRGRSYEQYF. In DNA, the CDR3 is TGTGCCACCAGCAGGGGGCGTTCCTACGAGCAGTACTTC. Full variable domain (remainder filled in from reference TRBV15 and TRBJ2-7): DAMVIQNPRYQVTQFGKPVTLSCSQTLNHNVMYWYQQKSSQAPKLLFHYYDKDFNNEADTPDNFQSRRPNTSFCFLDIRSPGLGDTAMYLCATSRGRSYEQYFGPGTRLTVT.

The J gene is TRBJ1-2, the V gene TRBV4-2; possible D gene TRBD1, 6 bases. CDR3 length: 17 amino acids. Germline loops: CDR1 LGHNA, CDR2 YNFKEQ. With 0 bases removed from V and 2 bases from J, the gap between germline ends came to 16 bases. The CDR3 spells CASSQEGTHRRNYGYTF. The CDR3 DNA is TGTGCCAGCAGCCAAGAAGGGACACACCGGAGGAACTATGGCTACACCTTC.

The chain is built from TRBV9 and TRBJ2-3; 11 bases fit TRBD2. Trimming removed 0 bases from V and 6 bases from J; junction bases left unmatched: 9. CDR3 length equals 17 residues. Germline V lookup: CDR1 SGDLS, CDR2 YYNGEE. CDR3 bases: TGTGCCAGCAGCGTAGGGGCTCTAGCGGGAGGACGGGATACGCAGTATTTT. It is translated as CASSVGALAGGRDTQYF.

The chain uses TRBV19 and TRBJ2-7; the D gene is possibly TRBD1 (6 bases). The CDR3 runs 14 residues. Germline CDR1 reads LNHDA; CDR2 reads SQIVND (reference sequence). Trimming took off 2 bases at V and 0 bases at J, with 8 bases between the two ends. The CDR3 nucleotides are TGTGCCAGTAGTATAAAACAGGGCTCCTACGAGCAGTACTTC. Translating gives CASSIKQGSYEQYF. The full variable domain, with the rest looked up from reference TRBV19 and TRBJ2-7, is DGGITQSPKYLFRKEGQNVTLSCEQNLNHDAMYWYRQDPGQGLRLIYYSQIVNDFQKGDIAEGYSVSREKKESFPLTVTSAQKNPTAFYLCASSIKQGSYEQYFGPGTRLTVT.

This chain links TRBV7-9 with TRBJ2-2; TRBD1 might be the D (6 bases). Germline loops: CDR1 SEHNR, CDR2 FQNEAQ (reference sequence). The CDR3 is 15 residues long. Trimming removed 6 bases at V and 7 bases at J, with 18 bases between. The CDR3 sequence is CASRRLQGFGGELFF. The CDR3 DNA sequence: TGTGCCAGCAGGAGACTACAGGGATTCGGCGGGGAGCTGTTTTTT.